The 26 T cell receptor beta chains below come from one sample, sequenced in a study of cytomegalovirus exposure and HLA in healthy donors. The PCR used 60 Vbeta and 13 Jbeta primers. The table came from immunoSEQ multiplex PCR; TCRdb's copy has only in-frame clones and leaves some out. The sample lists almost 200,000 clones, 85% occurring once. The sequencing sample was made of PBMCs. The receptor set was obtained from a woman between 50 and 59 years old in good health and CMV-seronegative.

CDR3 bases: TGCGCCAGCAGGGCGGGAGCCGTAGAGACCCAGTACTTC. It specifies CASRAGAVETQYF. The chain employs TRBV5-1 and TRBJ2-5; 7 bases align to TRBD2. The germline V gene has CDR1 SGHRS and CDR2 YFSETQ. The CDR3 is 13 amino acids. V lost 5 bases to trimming and J lost 4 bases; unmatched junction nucleotides: 5. Supplemented by reference TRBV5-1 and TRBJ2-5, the full variable domain reads KAGVTQTPRYLIKTRGQQVTLSCSPISGHRSVSWYQQTPGQGLQFLFEYFSETQRNKGNFPGRFSGRQFSNSRSEMNVSTLELGDSALYLCASRAGAVETQYFGPGTRLLVL.

V is TRBV27 and J is TRBJ2-1, with 13 bases fitting TRBD2. The ends lost 6 bases at V and 1 base at J; junction bases unmatched: 9. There are 18 residues in the CDR3. The germline CDR1 and CDR2 sequences are MNHEY and SMNVEV (reference sequence). CDR3 coding DNA: TGTGCCAGCAGCCCACTAGCGGGAGGGCCTGGGTCCTACAATGAGCAGTTCTTC. Amino acids: CASSPLAGGPGSYNEQFF.

This clone turned up a few times. This chain connects TRBV20-1 to TRBJ1-1, with D hard to call. The germline V gene encodes CDR1 DFQATT and CDR2 SNEGSKA (reference sequence). CDR3 length: 10 amino acids. V was clipped by 4 bases and J by 8 bases, with 8 bases between them. CDR3 region: CSAKKEEAFF. In nucleotides, the CDR3 is TGCAGTGCTAAAAAGGAGGAAGCTTTCTTT.

This chain uses TRBV20-1 with TRBJ1-5; D is ambiguous. From germline, CDR1 is DFQATT and CDR2 SNEGSKA (reference sequence). The CDR3 extends over 11 amino acids. V was shortened by 3 bases and J by 11 bases, with 11 bases between the two germline ends. CDR3 residues: CSASGGVAQHF. As DNA, the CDR3 is TGCAGTGCTAGTGGCGGAGTGGCCCAGCATTTT.

This clone appeared a single time. This chain connects TRBV6-1 to TRBJ1-2, with TRBD1 matching over 7 bases. This CDR3 is built from 13 residues. V dropped 8 bases and J dropped 3; count of bases not matched to a gene: 6. From germline, CDR1 is MNHNS and CDR2 SASEGT. The CDR3 loop reads CASGLGQDYGYTF. DNA of the CDR3: TGTGCCAGCGGACTCGGACAGGACTATGGCTACACCTTC.

V usage is TRBV7-2 and J usage is TRBJ1-3, with TRBD1 matching over 8 bases. CDR3 size: 15 residues. Trimming cost V 5 bases and J 4 bases; bases outside gene matches: 7. Looked up from germline, CDR1 is SGHTA and CDR2 is FQGNSA. CDR3 DNA sequence: TGTGCCAGCAGCATACGGACAGGGCGGGGAAACACCATATATTTT. Translated, it gives CASSIRTGRGNTIYF.

The chain uses TRBV28 and TRBJ2-7; D remains ambiguous. V gave up 3 bases and J gave up 4 bases, with 4 bases separating them. Germline V CDR1 and CDR2: MDHEN, SYDVKM. The CDR3 sequence is 11 residues long. The CDR3 spells CASSFSYEQYF. DNA of the CDR3: TGTGCCAGCAGTTTTTCTTACGAGCAGTACTTC. Looking up the rest from reference TRBV28 and TRBJ2-7 gives the full variable domain: DVKVTQSSRYLVKRTGEKVFLECVQDMDHENMFWYRQDPGLGLRLIYFSYDVKMKEKGDIPEGYSVSREKKERFSLILESASTNQTSMYLCASSFSYEQYFGPGTRLTVT.

The table lists this clone with a count of one. The rearrangement links TRBV9 to TRBJ2-1, with 10 bases identical to TRBD2. Trimming cost V 5 bases and J 10 bases; bases outside gene matches: 9. Germline V gene lookup returns CDR1 SGDLS and CDR2 YYNGEE. This CDR3 comprises 14 residues. The CDR3 region is CASSISSGSREQFF. CDR3 DNA sequence: TGTGCCAGCAGTATCTCTAGCGGGAGTAGGGAGCAGTTCTTC.

The chain carries TRBV18 and TRBJ1-1; 7 bases align to TRBD1. Germline assignment: CDR1 KGHSH and CDR2 LQKENI. The CDR3 consists of 16 residues. V trimming: 6 bases; J trimming: 1 base; junction bases outside the gene matches: 11. The CDR3, as DNA: TGTGCCAGCTCGGCCGACAGGGTGCATTGGAACACTGAAGCTTTCTTT. Its translation: CASSADRVHWNTEAFF.

The gene calls are TRBV29-1 and TRBJ2-3; D remains unclear. V gave up 2 bases and J gave up 8 bases, with 11 bases separating them. Germline lookup yields CDR1 SQVTM and CDR2 ANQGSEA. The CDR3 has 12 amino acids. CDR3 loop: CSVETQFSTQYF. CDR3 coding DNA: TGCAGCGTTGAAACCCAGTTTTCTACGCAGTATTTT.

The CDR3 DNA reads as TGTGCCAGCACCCTGCGGCTAGCGGGAGATACGCAGTATTTT. Protein product: CASTLRLAGDTQYF. The genes are TRBV28 and TRBJ2-3; the match to TRBD2 covers 8 bases. Trimming took 7 bases from V and 5 from J; bases not matched to a gene: 8. From germline, CDR1 is MDHEN and CDR2 SYDVKM. The CDR3 loop spans 14 amino acids.

This clone was picked up a small number of times. This chain uses TRBV30 with TRBJ1-4, with D uncertain. V lost 8 bases and J lost 4, with 14 bases in between. The CDR3 totals 13 residues. Germline values: CDR1 GTSNPN, CDR2 SVGIG (reference sequence). The CDR3 region has the DNA TGTGCCAGATCGGACGGACTTAATGAAAAACTGTTTTTT. Protein: CARSDGLNEKLFF.

The chain has TRBV7-9 and TRBJ2-7; the match to TRBD1 covers 8 bases. Trimming cost V 3 bases and J 3 bases; bases outside gene matches: 4. The CDR3 covers 14 residues. CDR1 and CDR2 from the germline V gene are SEHNR and FQNEAQ (reference sequence). This CDR3 reads CASSFGQGFYEQYF. In DNA form, the CDR3 reads TGTGCCAGCAGCTTTGGACAGGGTTTCTACGAGCAGTACTTC.

The chain joins TRBV28 to TRBJ2-5; perhaps TRBD2 as D (7 bases). Trimming left V 4 bases short and J 0 bases short, with 15 bases between. This CDR3 spans 16 amino acids. Germline V lookup: CDR1 MDHEN, CDR2 SYDVKM. CDR3 in amino acids: CASSSRGGRDQETQYF. CDR3 bases: TGTGCCAGCAGTTCCCGAGGGGGGAGGGACCAAGAGACCCAGTACTTC.

This clone appeared once. The chain has TRBV11-2 and TRBJ2-5; 10 bases are shared with TRBD2. Gene TRBJ2-7 matches the end of the DNA better, so the J call may be wrong. The CDR3 consists of 15 residues. The germline CDR1 and CDR2 sequences are SGHAT and FQNNGV. CDR3 coding DNA: TGTGCCAGCAGCAAGGGAGGAGCGGGAGGGTACGAGCAGTACTTC. Translated: CASSKGGAGGYEQYF.

J is TRBJ2-1 and V is TRBV7-9; 8 nucleotides match TRBD2. CDR1 and CDR2 (germline): SEHNR, FQNEAQ (reference sequence). CDR3 size: 16 residues. With 8 bases clipped from V and 3 bases from J, the junction kept 12 bases outside the gene matches. The CDR3 is CASGPILGTSYNEQFF. As DNA, the CDR3 is TGTGCCAGCGGCCCTATCCTGGGGACTAGCTACAATGAGCAGTTCTTC.

This sequence joins TRBV4-1 and TRBJ2-7; 8 bases line up with TRBD1. This CDR3 is 14 amino acids long. The germline V gene has CDR1 MGHRA and CDR2 YSYEKL. V shed 3 bases, J shed 2 bases, and the junction held 3 bases outside the gene matches. CDR3 nucleotides: TGCGCCAGCAGCCACCCGGGACAGGCCTACGAGCAGTACTTC. This encodes CASSHPGQAYEQYF.

CDR3 loop: CASSLDGSNQPQHF. In nucleotides, the CDR3 is TGCGCCAGCAGCTTGGACGGTAGCAATCAGCCCCAGCATTTT. The chain combines TRBV5-1 with TRBJ1-5; no clear D gene. V gave up 0 bases and J gave up 0 bases, with 4 bases separating them. CDR1 SGHRS and CDR2 YFSETQ come from the germline V gene. There are 14 residues in the CDR3.

V usage is TRBV28 and J usage is TRBJ1-3, with unresolved D. Between the trimmed V and J ends, which lost 4 bases and 0 bases, there was a span of 13 bases. CDR1 MDHEN and CDR2 SYDVKM come from the germline V gene. The CDR3 is 16 residues long. In DNA, the CDR3 is TGTGCCAGCAGTTCGACCCTCAGGTCCTCTGGAAACACCATATATTTT. As protein: CASSSTLRSSGNTIYF. The variable domain in full, completed from reference TRBV28 and TRBJ1-3, reads DVKVTQSSRYLVKRTGEKVFLECVQDMDHENMFWYRQDPGLGLRLIYFSYDVKMKEKGDIPEGYSVSREKKERFSLILESASTNQTSMYLCASSSTLRSSGNTIYFGEGSWLTVV.

The chain couples TRBV6-1 to TRBJ2-7, with D maybe TRBD1 (5 bases). Germline loops: CDR1 MNHNS, CDR2 SASEGT. Trimming removed 10 bases from V and 3 bases from J, with 19 bases in between. The length of the CDR3 is 14 residues. CDR3 DNA: TGTGCCACCAATAATGACAGTCCCGGCTACGAGCAGTACTTC. This translates into CATNNDSPGYEQYF.

The V gene is TRBV7-6, the J gene TRBJ2-3, with TRBD1 matching 10 bases. The CDR3 is 16 residues long. J gave up 6 bases and V 5 bases, and 11 bases lay outside the gene matches. Looked up from germline, CDR1 is SGHVS and CDR2 is FNYEAQ. CDR3 sequence (DNA): TGTGCCAGCAGCGGAGGGACAGGGGCGCGTGGGGATACGCAGTATTTT. It is translated as CASSGGTGARGDTQYF.

This clone was seen more than once but under ten times. This chain connects TRBV9 to TRBJ2-2; D might be TRBD2 (6 bases). This CDR3 spans 14 amino acids. V lost 4 bases, J lost 3 bases, and 10 bases lay in between. CDR1 is SGDLS, CDR2 YYNGEE, per germline. The CDR3 sequence is CASSTGTDTGELFF. The CDR3 DNA is TGTGCCAGCAGCACCGGGACTGACACCGGGGAGCTGTTTTTT.

The chain uses TRBV27 and TRBJ2-1, with D maybe TRBD2 (6 bases). Per germline, CDR1 MNHEY and CDR2 SMNVEV (reference sequence). The CDR3 is 14 residues long. Trimming left V 8 bases short and J 9 bases short, with 20 bases between. The CDR3 DNA sequence: TGTGCCAGCGGTATATTCGACCGGGAGAGTGAGCAGTTCTTC. This sequence encodes CASGIFDRESEQFF.

This chain links TRBV18 with TRBJ1-3; D remains ambiguous. In germline, CDR1 is KGHSH, CDR2 LQKENI. The CDR3 covers 15 residues. V lost 1 base, J lost 1 base, and 8 bases lay in between. The CDR3 protein is CASSPLELSGNTIYF. CDR3 in DNA: TGTGCCAGCTCACCACTGGAGCTTTCTGGAAACACCATATATTTT.

The V gene is TRBV19, the J gene TRBJ1-4; 7 bases are a match to TRBD1. The CDR3 runs 16 residues. Trimming removed 4 bases from V and 1 base from J; junction bases left unmatched: 6. Germline CDR1 is LNHDA and CDR2 is SQIVND (reference sequence). The CDR3 loop reads CASSTHYRGTNEKLFF. For the CDR3, the DNA is TGTGCCAGTAGTACCCACTACAGGGGAACTAATGAAAAACTGTTTTTT.

The V call is TRBV11-2, the J call TRBJ1-5, with TRBD1 identical over 9 bases. Germline V gives CDR1 SGHAT, CDR2 FQNNGV. The CDR3 covers 14 residues. Unmatched junction bases numbered 0, after V lost 6 bases and J lost 0 bases. CDR3 sequence reads: CASRQGASNQPQHF. The CDR3 DNA is TGTGCCAGCAGACAGGGGGCTAGCAATCAGCCCCAGCATTTT.